This TCR beta chain was retrieved from a study of T cell repertoires in cytomegalovirus infection. Turning to the study itself: Through public TCR beta signatures, both CMV infection and matching HLA type were indicated. Overall study findings and caveats: Clonotypes of TCR beta that were HLA-C-restricted and CMV-specific dominated the ex vivo response. The study identified carriers of CMV plus the relevant HLA from cumulative public TCR beta family frequency.

TCRdb recomputed calls from the reads with MiXCR, one row per CDR3 protein. The sample has 200,000 to 250,000 distinct CDR3 sequences; roughly 22% are singletons. Notes on this clonotype: Its antigen is as yet unknown.

Trimming left V 2 bases short and J 5 bases short, with 6 bases between. The V gene's germline CDR1 is ENHRY and CDR2 SYGVKD. The CDR3 totals 12 residues. The chain carries TRBV10-3 and TRBJ2-5; D is possibly TRBD1 (6 bases). The sample taken for sequencing was CD8+ T cells from PBMCs. The sequence derives from a human donor in good health (CMV status not recorded). Some clones in this sample may be carry-over from other donors' samples. CDR3 in DNA: TGTGCCATCAGTGAGACAGGGGAGACCCAGTACTTC. This translates into CAISETGETQYF.